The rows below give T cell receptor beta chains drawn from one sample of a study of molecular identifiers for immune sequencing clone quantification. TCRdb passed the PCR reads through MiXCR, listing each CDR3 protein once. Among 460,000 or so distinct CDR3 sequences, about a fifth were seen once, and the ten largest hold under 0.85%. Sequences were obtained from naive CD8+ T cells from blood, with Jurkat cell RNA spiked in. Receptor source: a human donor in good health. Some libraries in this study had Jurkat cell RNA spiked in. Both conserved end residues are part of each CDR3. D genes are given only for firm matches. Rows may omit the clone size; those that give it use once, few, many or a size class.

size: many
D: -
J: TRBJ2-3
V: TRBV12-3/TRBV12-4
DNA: TGTGCCAGCAGCTTGGATGGAAGCACAGATACGCAGTATTTT
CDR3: CASSLDGSTDTQYF

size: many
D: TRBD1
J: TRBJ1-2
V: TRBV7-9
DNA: TGTGCCAGCAGCTCGCCGGGACAGCAACACTATGGCTACACCTTC
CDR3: CASSSPGQQHYGYTF

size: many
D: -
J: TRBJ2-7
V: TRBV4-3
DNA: TGCGCCAGCAGCCAAGATGTTGGCAGCAACTCCTACGAGCAGTACTTC
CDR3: CASSQDVGSNSYEQYF

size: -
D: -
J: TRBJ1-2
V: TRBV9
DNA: TGTGCCAGCAGCGTATCGGGGCAGTTCTATGGCTACACCTTC
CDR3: CASSVSGQFYGYTF

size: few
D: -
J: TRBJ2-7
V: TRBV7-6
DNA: TGTGCCAGCAGCCCATTCGACAGCTACGAGCAGTACTTC
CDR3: CASSPFDSYEQYF

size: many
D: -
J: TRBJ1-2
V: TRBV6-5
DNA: TGTGCCAGCAGTGCCGGTCGTAACTATGGCTACACCTTC
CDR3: CASSAGRNYGYTF

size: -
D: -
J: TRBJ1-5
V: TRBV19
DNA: TGTGCCAGTAGTATAGATGGATGGCCAGGGGCCGGGCAGCCCCAGCATTTT
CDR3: CASSIDGWPGAGQPQHF

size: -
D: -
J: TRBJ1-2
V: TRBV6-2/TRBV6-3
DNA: TGTGCCAGCAGTTACTCGATGGCAGCCCCTAACTATGGCTACACCTTC
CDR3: CASSYSMAAPNYGYTF

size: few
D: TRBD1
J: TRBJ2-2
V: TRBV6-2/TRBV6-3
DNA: TGTGCCAGCGGGACAGGTTCGAACACCGGGGAGCTGTTTTTT
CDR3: CASGTGSNTGELFF

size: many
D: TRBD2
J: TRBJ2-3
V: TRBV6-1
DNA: TGTGCCAGCAGTGAATTTCGGCTAGCGGGGGGCGTGGATACGCAGTATTTT
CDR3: CASSEFRLAGGVDTQYF

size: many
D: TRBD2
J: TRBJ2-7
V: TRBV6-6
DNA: TGTGCCAGCAGTGCCACCGGGACTAGCTACGAGCAGTACTTC
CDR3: CASSATGTSYEQYF

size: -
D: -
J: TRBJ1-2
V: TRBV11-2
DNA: TGTGCCAGCAGCTTAGCGGGGGCCGGAAACTATGGCTACACCTTC
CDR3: CASSLAGAGNYGYTF

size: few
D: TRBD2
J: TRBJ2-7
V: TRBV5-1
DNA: TGCGCCAGCAGGGCCTCTAGCGGCGGCGAGCAGTACTTC
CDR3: CASRASSGGEQYF

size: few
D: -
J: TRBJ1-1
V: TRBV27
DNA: TGTGCCAGCAGTATAGCGGGGGGCAATGAAGCTTTCTTT
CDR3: CASSIAGGNEAFF

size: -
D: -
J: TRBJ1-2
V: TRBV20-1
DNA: TGCAGTGCTAGGATGCCAGGGGACCCTCTCTATGGCTACACCTTC
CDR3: CSARMPGDPLYGYTF

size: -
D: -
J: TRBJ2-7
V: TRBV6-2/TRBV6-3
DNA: TGTGCCAGCAGTTACCTTCGCTACGAGCAGTACTTC
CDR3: CASSYLRYEQYF

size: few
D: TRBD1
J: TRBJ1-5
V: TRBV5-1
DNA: TGCGCCAGCAGCCGGGACAGGTCGAATCAGCCCCAGCATTTT
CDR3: CASSRDRSNQPQHF

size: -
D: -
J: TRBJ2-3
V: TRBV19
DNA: TGTGCCAGTAGTATAGTTGACAGGACAGATACGCAGTATTTT
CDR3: CASSIVDRTDTQYF

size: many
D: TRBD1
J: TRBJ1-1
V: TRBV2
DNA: TGTGCCAGCAGCACCGAGACAGGGTGGACTGAAGCTTTCTTT
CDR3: CASSTETGWTEAFF

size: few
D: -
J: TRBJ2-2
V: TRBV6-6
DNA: TGTGCCAGCAGTTACGCGCAGGTCCAGGCCGGGGAGCTGTTTTTT
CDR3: CASSYAQVQAGELFF

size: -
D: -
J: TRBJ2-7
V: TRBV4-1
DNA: TGCGCCAGCAGCCAAGATAGGGCAGATTTCTCCTACGAGCAGTACTTC
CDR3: CASSQDRADFSYEQYF

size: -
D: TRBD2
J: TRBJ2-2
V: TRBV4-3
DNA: TGCGCCAGCAGCCAAGATGGGCTAGCGGGAGCGAACACCGGGGAGCTGTTTTTT
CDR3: CASSQDGLAGANTGELFF

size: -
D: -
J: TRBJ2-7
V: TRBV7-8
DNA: TGTGCCAGCAGCCCCGACTGGATACTCTACGAGCAGTACTTC
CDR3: CASSPDWILYEQYF

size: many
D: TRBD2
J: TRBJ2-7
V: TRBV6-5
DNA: TGTGCCAGCAGTTACACAGTAGCGGGGTACGAGCAGTACTTC
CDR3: CASSYTVAGYEQYF